The 23 T cell receptor beta chains below come from one sample, sequenced in a study of blood T cell repertoires in COVID-19 (TCRdb year 2020). Library generation was performed with the immunoSEQ multiplex PCR assay. What TCRdb holds here is the immuneACCESS table cut down to in-frame rearrangements. Part of the clones is not present; checked against another copy, under half of the missing clones reflect an unresolved V gene, and the others are unexplained. This sample has 25,000 to 35,000 clones in its table, and around 84% of those were observed once. The ten biggest clones cover 35% of the sample. Sequenced: peripheral blood. The origin of the receptors is an elderly man with acute or convalescent COVID-19.

The V call is TRBV6-2 or TRBV6-3, the J call TRBJ2-3; 10 bases map to TRBD2. CDR1 MNHEY and CDR2 SVGEGT come from the germline V gene. J gave up 1 base and V 0 bases, and 4 bases lay outside the gene matches. This CDR3 region has 17 residues. Here the CDR3 DNA reads TGTGCCAGCAGTTACTCGCTAGCGGGGGCCCGCACAGATACGCAGTATTTT. As protein: CASSYSLAGARTDTQYF.

The V gene is TRBV7-8, the J gene TRBJ2-1; 10 bases line up with TRBD1. The junction had 19 bases not matched to a gene; V was cut back by 5 bases and J by 6 bases. In germline, CDR1 is SGHVS, CDR2 FQNEAQ. The CDR3 length is 19 residues. The CDR3 loop reads CASSRASPIGTGDPNEQFF. In DNA, the CDR3 is TGTGCCAGCAGCCGAGCCAGTCCGATTGGGACAGGGGACCCCAATGAGCAGTTCTTC. The variable domain in full, completed from reference TRBV7-8 and TRBJ2-1, reads GAGVSQSPRYKVAKRGQDVALRCDPISGHVSLFWYQQALGQGPEFLTYFQNEAQLDKSGLPSDRFFAERPEGSVSTLKIQRTQQEDSAVYLCASSRASPIGTGDPNEQFFGPGTRLTVL.

The chain couples TRBV6-4 to TRBJ1-1, with 7 bases identical to TRBD1. CDR1 and CDR2 (germline): MRHNA, SNTAGT. The J segment lost 1 base and the V segment lost 5 bases, leaving 4 bases of the junction unmatched. The CDR3 runs 14 residues. As DNA, the CDR3 is TGTGCCAGCAGTCAGACAGGGTCGAACACTGAAGCTTTCTTT. Protein product: CASSQTGSNTEAFF.

The rearrangement uses TRBV10-1 and TRBJ1-2, with D possibly matching TRBD1 (5 bases). The CDR3 has 13 amino acids. The germline gives CDR1 WNHNN, CDR2 SYGVQD (reference sequence). Trimming left V 3 bases short and J 7 bases short, with 12 bases between. This chain's CDR3 is CASSDEGRVGYTF. The CDR3 bases are TGCGCCAGCAGTGACGAGGGGAGGGTTGGCTACACCTTC.

V and J are TRBV7-3 and TRBJ2-3; 8 nucleotides align to TRBD2. Germline V gene sequence: CDR1 SGHTA, CDR2 FQGTGA. Trimming at V came to 3 bases and at J to 4 bases, leaving 3 bases not matched to a gene. The CDR3 totals 14 residues. CDR3: CASSFRGGPDTQYF. The CDR3 DNA reads as TGTGCCAGCAGCTTCCGGGGGGGCCCAGATACGCAGTATTTT.

This clone was detected only once. This chain uses TRBV19 with TRBJ1-5, with 8 positions matching TRBD1. Trimming removed 7 bases from V and 5 bases from J; junction bases left unmatched: 4. The CDR3 consists of 13 residues. Germline V CDR1 and CDR2: LNHDA, SQIVND (reference sequence). CDR3 sequence reads: CASNDRGDQPQHF. The DNA of the CDR3 is TGTGCCAGTAATGACAGGGGTGATCAGCCCCAGCATTTT.

The V gene is TRBV18, the J gene TRBJ2-6; D is ambiguous. CDR1 and CDR2 from the germline V gene are KGHSH and LQKENI. V was cut by 2 bases and J by 0 bases, with 5 bases left in between. The CDR3 runs 15 residues. The CDR3 here is CASSPASSGANVLTF. CDR3 DNA: TGTGCCAGCTCACCAGCCAGCTCTGGGGCCAACGTCCTGACTTTC.

The chain is built from TRBV5-1 and TRBJ2-5; the match to TRBD2 covers 7 bases. This CDR3 is built from 15 residues. V lost 0 bases, J lost 0 bases, and 2 bases stayed unmatched. Germline V lookup: CDR1 SGHRS, CDR2 YFSETQ. CDR3 loop: CASSLVGGNQETQYF. CDR3 sequence (DNA): TGCGCCAGCAGCTTGGTGGGGGGGAACCAAGAGACCCAGTACTTC. Filled out from reference TRBV5-1 and TRBJ2-5, the complete variable domain reads KAGVTQTPRYLIKTRGQQVTLSCSPISGHRSVSWYQQTPGQGLQFLFEYFSETQRNKGNFPGRFSGRQFSNSRSEMNVSTLELGDSALYLCASSLVGGNQETQYFGPGTRLLVL.

The rearrangement links TRBV10-3 to TRBJ2-7, with D tentatively TRBD1 (5 bases). The CDR3 contains 12 residues. V was trimmed by 10 bases and J by 4 bases, leaving 14 bases between them. Germline V CDR1 and CDR2: ENHRY, SYGVKD. The CDR3 here is CATGDSLYEQYF. For the CDR3, the DNA is TGTGCCACCGGAGACAGCTTGTACGAGCAGTACTTC.

The rearrangement joins TRBV12-3 or TRBV12-4 to TRBJ1-3, with D unresolved. Trimming shortened V by 9 bases and J by 3 bases, and 9 bases separated the two germline ends. The CDR3 sequence is 12 residues long. CDR3 nucleotide sequence: TGTGCCAGAGAGGGAGTTGGAAACACCATATATTTT. This encodes CAREGVGNTIYF.

The rearrangement joins TRBV7-9 to TRBJ2-5, with 7 nucleotides matching TRBD2. The V gene end was trimmed by 0 bases and the J gene end by 5 bases; junction bases not matched to a gene: 3. Per germline, CDR1 SEHNR and CDR2 FQNEAQ (reference sequence). This CDR3 contains 14 residues. The CDR3 loop is CASSLASLAETQYF. In nucleotides, the CDR3 is TGTGCCAGCAGCTTAGCGTCACTAGCGGAGACCCAGTACTTC. Based on the CDR3 plus reference TRBV7-9 and TRBJ2-5, the full variable domain is DTGVSQNPRHKITKRGQNVTFRCDPISEHNRLYWYRQTLGQGPEFLTYFQNEAQLEKSRLLSDRFSAERPKGSFSTLEIQRTEQGDSAMYLCASSLASLAETQYFGPGTRLLVL.

In its sample, this clone was seen once. This chain links TRBV14 with TRBJ1-2; 7 bases match TRBD1. CDR3 length: 20 residues. The V segment lost 2 bases and the J segment 5 bases; nucleotides outside the gene matches: 23. Germline V gene sequence: CDR1 SGHDN, CDR2 FVKESK. In nucleotides, the CDR3 is TGTGCCAGCAGCCAATCGTCTGTGACATTAGGGGGCAGGCCGAATTATGGCTACACCTTC. Translation gives CASSQSSVTLGGRPNYGYTF.

The rearrangement joins TRBV7-8 to TRBJ2-7, with 7 bases lining up with TRBD1. The length of the CDR3 is 14 residues. V was clipped by 5 bases and J by 3 bases; unmatched bases: 7. Germline-derived CDR1 and CDR2 are SGHVS and FQNEAQ. The DNA of the CDR3 is TGTGCCAGCAGCCGAGGGGACAGAGACTACGAGCAGTACTTC. It yields the protein CASSRGDRDYEQYF.

This clone has only a few counts. The chain has TRBV12-3 or TRBV12-4 and TRBJ1-1; 7 bases match TRBD1. J lost 8 bases, V lost 6 bases, and 9 bases had no gene match. The CDR3 covers 13 residues. In DNA form, the CDR3 reads TGTGCCAGCAGCCTCCAAGCGACAGGGGAAGCTTTCTTT. This sequence encodes CASSLQATGEAFF.

The J gene is TRBJ2-3, the V gene TRBV7-8; D perhaps matches TRBD1 (6 bases). Trimming removed 8 bases from V and 5 bases from J, with 17 bases in between. The CDR3 is 14 residues long. Germline V gene data show CDR1 as SGHVS and CDR2 as FQNEAQ. DNA of the CDR3: TGTGCCAGCGACGGTCAGGGGCAAGGAGATACGCAGTATTTT. It encodes CASDGQGQGDTQYF.

The rearrangement uses TRBV2 and TRBJ1-4; the D is unclear. The V gene lost 8 bases and the J gene lost 4 bases, with 11 bases spanning the gap. CDR3 length: 13 amino acids. Germline V gene sequence: CDR1 SNHLY, CDR2 FYNNEI. The CDR3 nucleotides are TGTGCCAGCCGAGACTTGGGTAATGAAAAACTGTTTTTT. The encoded protein is CASRDLGNEKLFF.

The genes are TRBV2 and TRBJ1-6; D might be TRBD1 (6 bases). Per germline, CDR1 SNHLY and CDR2 FYNNEI. The CDR3 extends over 14 amino acids. The V gene lost 4 bases and the J gene lost 9 bases, with 13 bases spanning the gap. For the CDR3, the DNA is TGTGCCAGCAGTGTCCAGGGGTCAAGTTCACCCCTCCACTTT. Amino acid sequence: CASSVQGSSSPLHF.

The genes are TRBV9 and TRBJ1-4; TRBD1 matches 7 bases. V lost 4 bases, J lost 8 bases, and 11 bases stayed unmatched. The germline gives CDR1 SGDLS, CDR2 YYNGEE. This CDR3 has 15 amino acids. CDR3 coding DNA: TGTGCCAGCAGCTCAGGGGGGATAGGAAGCGAAAAACTGTTTTTT. As protein: CASSSGGIGSEKLFF.

The chain uses TRBV5-4 and TRBJ2-3; D perhaps matches TRBD1 (5 bases). Germline V gene data show CDR1 as SGHNT and CDR2 as YYREEE (reference sequence). The CDR3 length is 17 residues. V gave up 4 bases and J gave up 2 bases, with 20 bases separating them. The CDR3 reads CASSTIGQGRITDTQYF. The CDR3 DNA reads TGTGCCAGCAGCACAATTGGTCAGGGTAGAATCACAGATACGCAGTATTTT.

The rearrangement uses TRBV28 and TRBJ2-7; 8 positions match TRBD1. Unmatched junction bases numbered 9, after V lost 6 bases and J lost 2 bases. The CDR3 length is 15 residues. Per germline, CDR1 MDHEN and CDR2 SYDVKM. This CDR3 reads CASSPPGGKAYEQYF. The CDR3 coding sequence is TGTGCCAGCAGCCCACCAGGGGGCAAGGCCTACGAGCAGTACTTC.

The chain has TRBV10-3 and TRBJ2-2, with a possible D match to TRBD1 (5 bases). Germline V CDR1 and CDR2: ENHRY, SYGVKD. This CDR3 has 15 residues. The V gene lost 2 bases and the J gene lost 5 bases, with 12 bases spanning the gap. Written as DNA, the CDR3 is TGTGCCATCAGTGAGACAGACAGCCAAACCGGGGAGCTGTTTTTT. Protein sequence: CAISETDSQTGELFF.

The V call is TRBV6-5, the J call TRBJ1-4, with D maybe TRBD1 (6 bases). V was cut by 5 bases and J by 8 bases, with 18 bases left in between. The CDR3 loop spans 15 amino acids. CDR1 and CDR2 from the germline V gene are MNHEY and SVGAGI. CDR3: CASSREGGREEKLFF. In DNA form, the CDR3 reads TGTGCCAGCAGTCGGGAGGGGGGCCGTGAAGAAAAACTGTTTTTT.

The gene calls are TRBV5-5 and TRBJ2-1; D unclear. V was shortened by 0 bases and J by 5 bases, with 6 bases between the two germline ends. Germline V gene data show CDR1 as SGHKS and CDR2 as YYEKEE (reference sequence). CDR3 length: 13 amino acids. CDR3 coding DNA: TGTGCCAGCAGCTTGGTCCCTGACAATGAGCAGTTCTTC. Encoded protein: CASSLVPDNEQFF.